Listed here is a single T cell receptor (beta chain). The antigen is undetermined. This specimen comes from a study of CD8 T cells in ankylosing spondylitis. The study's findings and limits: Clones tied to disease were said to be significantly enriched in matched ankylosing spondylitis synovial fluid. Relatively rare in peripheral blood, disease-linked clones were also CD8+. Reactive arthritis synovial fluid and blood were previously reported to contain some motif variants. Among TCR beta sequences, a motif of eight highly homologous variants appeared characteristic of ankylosing spondylitis blood.

A quantitative 5'-RACE method, one with molecular barcodes, was used to make TCR beta libraries. TCRdb re-analysed the 5' RACE reads in MiXCR, keeping a single row per CDR3 protein. The top ten hold around 20% of the sample, which has under 850,000 distinct CDR3 sequences, around 19% seen once. The V and J ends lost 0 bases and 0 bases respectively, with 4 bases between them. Germline V lookup: CDR1 SGDLS, CDR2 YYNGEE. The CDR3 extends over 15 amino acids. Sequenced: blood, either unsorted or a sorted T cell fraction (not recorded which). The chain couples TRBV9 to TRBJ1-6; D remains unclear. The clonotype was recovered from a male donor with ankylosing spondylitis. CDR3 coding DNA: TGTGCCAGCAGCGTAGGTAGCTCCTATAATTCACCCCTCCACTTT. It encodes CASSVGSSYNSPLHF.